The present entry profiles one TCR beta chain with its context. The antigen remains unidentified. This record belongs to a study of shared clonotypes between healthy human individuals. Study details: The cohort comprised a couple of women and a few men. Their ages spanned 18 to 49 years. General study results and limits: Generation probabilities were higher for clonotypes shared across all four sorted-subset donors than for unshared ones.

Genomic DNA (from each subset) was split evenly across several immunoSEQ plates. Measured with immunoSEQ multiplex PCR; TCRdb has only the in-frame clones, and not every one. The sample holds just over 2,000,000 clones, approximately 94% seen once. Naive CD8 populations comprised CD45RO-negative cells positively selected for CCR7, excluding terminally differentiated effector memory CD45RA+ cells. From germline, CDR1 is SGHDT and CDR2 YYEEEE. The CDR3 totals 17 residues. V was trimmed by 2 bases and J by 5 bases, leaving 22 bases between them. The chain recombines TRBV5-6 with TRBJ2-5, with a possible D match to TRBD2 (6 bases). Sequencing was performed on naive CD8+ T cells sorted from blood. The source is a man between 18 and 35 years old in good health. The CDR3, as DNA: TGTGCCAGCAGCTTTTTCCCCGCGGAGGGATCTTTCGAGACCCAGTACTTC. Protein: CASSFFPAEGSFETQYF.